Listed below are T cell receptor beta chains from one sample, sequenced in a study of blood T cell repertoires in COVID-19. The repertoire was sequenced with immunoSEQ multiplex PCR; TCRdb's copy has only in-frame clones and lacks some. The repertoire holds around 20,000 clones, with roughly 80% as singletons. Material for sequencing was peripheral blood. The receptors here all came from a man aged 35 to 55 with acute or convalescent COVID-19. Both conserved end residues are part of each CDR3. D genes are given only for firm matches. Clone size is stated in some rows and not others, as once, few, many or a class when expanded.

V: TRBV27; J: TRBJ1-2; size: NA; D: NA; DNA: TGTGCCAGCAGTTTAGCCGGTACCGGCTACACCTTC; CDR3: CASSLAGTGYTF
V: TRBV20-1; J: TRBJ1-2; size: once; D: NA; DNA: TGCAGTTCAAATTTCGTGGGCGGCTACACCTTC; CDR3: CSSNFVGGYTF
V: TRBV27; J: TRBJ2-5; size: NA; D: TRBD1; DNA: TGTGCCAGCAGTTACCACGGGACAGCCCAAGAGACCCAGTACTTC; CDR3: CASSYHGTAQETQYF
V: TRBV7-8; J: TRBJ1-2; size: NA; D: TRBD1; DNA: TGTGCCAGCAGCCCCGACAGGGGGTATGGCTACACCTTC; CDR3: CASSPDRGYGYTF
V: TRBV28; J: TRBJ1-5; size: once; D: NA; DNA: TGTGCCAGCAGTAGCAACAGGGGCAATCAGCCCCAGCATTTT; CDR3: CASSSNRGNQPQHF
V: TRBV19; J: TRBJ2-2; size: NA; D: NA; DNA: TGTGCCAGTAGTCCGAGGCACAGAGGGCCGGACGGGGAGCTGTTTTTT; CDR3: CASSPRHRGPDGELFF
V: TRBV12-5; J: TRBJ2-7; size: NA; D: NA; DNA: TGTGCTAGTGCCCTCAGGGGCTACGAGCAGTACTTC; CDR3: CASALRGYEQYF
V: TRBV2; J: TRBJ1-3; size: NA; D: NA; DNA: TGTGCCAGCAGGGGGCACGTCGGAAACACCATATATTTT; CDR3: CASRGHVGNTIYF
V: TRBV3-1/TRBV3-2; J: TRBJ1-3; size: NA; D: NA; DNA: TGTGCCAGCAGCCAACCGAACAGGGCTGGAAACACCATATATTTT; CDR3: CASSQPNRAGNTIYF
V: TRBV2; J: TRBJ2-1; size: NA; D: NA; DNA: TGTGCCAGCTTGCGAACCTACAATGAGCAGTTCTTC; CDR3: CASLRTYNEQFF
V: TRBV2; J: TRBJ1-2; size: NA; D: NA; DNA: TGTGCCAGCAGGGCCGGGACAAATGGCTATGGCTACACCTTC; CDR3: CASRAGTNGYGYTF
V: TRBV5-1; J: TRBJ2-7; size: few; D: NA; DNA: TGCGCCAGCAGCTTGTCTGGGGGGTCCTACGAGCAGTACTTC; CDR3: CASSLSGGSYEQYF
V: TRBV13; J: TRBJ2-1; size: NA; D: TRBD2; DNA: TGTGCCAGCAGCCTACTAGCGGCCCGCTCCTACAATGAGCAGTTCTTC; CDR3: CASSLLAARSYNEQFF
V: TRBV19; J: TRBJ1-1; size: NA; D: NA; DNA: TGTGCCAGTAGTAACTCGCTCTCGTTATTCACTGAAGCTTTCTTT; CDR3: CASSNSLSLFTEAFF
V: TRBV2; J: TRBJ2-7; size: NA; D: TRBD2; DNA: TGTGCCAGCAGTGAAGAGGGACTAGCCTACGAGCAGTACTTC; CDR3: CASSEEGLAYEQYF
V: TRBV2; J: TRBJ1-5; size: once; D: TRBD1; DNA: TGTGCCAGCAGTGATATGGGACAGGGGAATCAGCCCCAGCATTTT; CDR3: CASSDMGQGNQPQHF
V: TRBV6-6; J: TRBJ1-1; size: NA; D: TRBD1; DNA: TGTGCCAGCGACAGGGGGCCGGACACTGAAGCTTTCTTT; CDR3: CASDRGPDTEAFF
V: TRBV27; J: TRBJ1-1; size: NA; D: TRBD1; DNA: TGTGCCAGCAGTTCGACAGGGGGGGGCTCTGAAGCTTTCTTT; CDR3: CASSSTGGGSEAFF
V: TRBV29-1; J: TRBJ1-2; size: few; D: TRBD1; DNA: TGCAGCGTTAAGGACGGGACAGGGGAAGGCTACACCTTC; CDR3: CSVKDGTGEGYTF
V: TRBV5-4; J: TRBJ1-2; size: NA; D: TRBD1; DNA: TGTGCCAGCAGTGCACAGACAGGGGGCGACTATGGCTACACCTTC; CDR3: CASSAQTGGDYGYTF
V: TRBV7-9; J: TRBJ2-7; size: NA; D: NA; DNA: TGTGCCAGCAGCTCTACAGGGTTTGGGACCTACGAGCAGTACTTC; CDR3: CASSSTGFGTYEQYF
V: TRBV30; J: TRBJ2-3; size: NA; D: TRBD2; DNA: TGTGCCTGGAGTCTAGCGGGAGGGGGGGACACGCAGTATTTT; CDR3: CAWSLAGGGDTQYF
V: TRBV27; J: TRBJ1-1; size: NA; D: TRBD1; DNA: TGTGCCACCCTTCGACAGGGATTGAACACTGAAGCTTTCTTT; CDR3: CATLRQGLNTEAFF
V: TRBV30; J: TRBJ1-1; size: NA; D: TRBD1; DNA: TGTGCCTGGACCACAGGGGGGACTGTGACTGAAGCTTTCTTT; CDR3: CAWTTGGTVTEAFF
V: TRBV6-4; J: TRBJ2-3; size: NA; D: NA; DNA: TGTGCCAGCAGTGCCACTAGGTCAGGCGATACGCAGTATTTT; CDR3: CASSATRSGDTQYF
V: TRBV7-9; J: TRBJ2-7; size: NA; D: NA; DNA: TGTGCCAGCAGCCCCATCGCGGCCTACGAGCAGTACTTC; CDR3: CASSPIAAYEQYF
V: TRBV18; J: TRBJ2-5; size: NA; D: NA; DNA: TGTGCCAGCTCACCACCGAGCCGGGGGGCCCAAGAGACCCAGTACTTC; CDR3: CASSPPSRGAQETQYF
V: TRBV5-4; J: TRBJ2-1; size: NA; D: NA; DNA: TGTGCCAGCAGCCCACAGGGACAATACAATGAGCAGTTCTTC; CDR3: CASSPQGQYNEQFF
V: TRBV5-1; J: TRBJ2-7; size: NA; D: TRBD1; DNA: TGCGCCAGCAGCTTCTGGCAGGGGGCCTCCTACGAGCAGTACTTC; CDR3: CASSFWQGASYEQYF
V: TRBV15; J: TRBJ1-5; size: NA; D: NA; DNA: TGTGCCACCAGCAGAGATCCGCAGGGTCGACAGCCCCAGCATTTT; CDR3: CATSRDPQGRQPQHF
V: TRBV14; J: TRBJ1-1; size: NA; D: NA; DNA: TGTGCCAGCAGCCAAGGGTGGGGGCTTCTGAACACTGAAGCTTTCTTT; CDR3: CASSQGWGLLNTEAFF
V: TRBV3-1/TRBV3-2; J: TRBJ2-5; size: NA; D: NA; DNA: TGTGCCAGCAGCCAAGCACATGAGACCCAGTACTTC; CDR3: CASSQAHETQYF
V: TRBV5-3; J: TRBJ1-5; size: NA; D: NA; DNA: TGTGCCAGAAGCATCCGACTGCACAGCAATCAGCCCCAGCATTTT; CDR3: CARSIRLHSNQPQHF
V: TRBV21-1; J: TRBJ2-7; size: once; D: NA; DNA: TGTGCCAGCAGCAACAAGGGACAGAGCTCCTACGAGCAGTACTTC; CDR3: CASSNKGQSSYEQYF
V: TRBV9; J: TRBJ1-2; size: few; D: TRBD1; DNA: TGTGCCAGCAGCGGGGGGACAGCCAACTATGGCTACACCTTC; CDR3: CASSGGTANYGYTF
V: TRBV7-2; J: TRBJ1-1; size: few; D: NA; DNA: TGTGCCAGCAGCTTAGCGCGAGTAACTGAAGCTTTCTTT; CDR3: CASSLARVTEAFF
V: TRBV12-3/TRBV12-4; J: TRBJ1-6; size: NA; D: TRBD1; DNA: TGTGCCAGCAGACGGACAGGTTTTTCACCCCTCCACTTT; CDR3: CASRRTGFSPLHF
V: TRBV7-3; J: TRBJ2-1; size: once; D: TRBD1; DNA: TGTGCCAGCAGCTCGACAGGGGACAATGAGCAGTTCTTC; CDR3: CASSSTGDNEQFF
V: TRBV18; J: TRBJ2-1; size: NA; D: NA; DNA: TGTGCCAGCTCACAGACAGAATACAATGAGCAGTTCTTC; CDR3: CASSQTEYNEQFF
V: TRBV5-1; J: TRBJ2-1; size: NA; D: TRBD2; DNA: TGCGCCAGCAGCCCCGCGGCACTAGCGGGGGGATATGAGCAGTTCTTC; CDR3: CASSPAALAGGYEQFF